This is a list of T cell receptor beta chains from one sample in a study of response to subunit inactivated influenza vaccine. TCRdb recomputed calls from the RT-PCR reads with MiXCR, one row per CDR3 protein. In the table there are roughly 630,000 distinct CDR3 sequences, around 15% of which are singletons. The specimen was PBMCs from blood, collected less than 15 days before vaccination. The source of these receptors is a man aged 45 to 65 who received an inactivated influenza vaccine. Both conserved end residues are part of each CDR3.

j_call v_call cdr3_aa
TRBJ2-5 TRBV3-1 CLVGRETQYF
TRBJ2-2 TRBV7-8 CASSLRQGSPMNTGELFF
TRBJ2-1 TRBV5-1 CASSQRLGEQFF
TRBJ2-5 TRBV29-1 CSVGTGTTETQYF
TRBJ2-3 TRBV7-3 CASSLTASGASTDTQYF
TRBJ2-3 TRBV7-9 CASSPTGTSTDTQYF
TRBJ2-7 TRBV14 CASSEARGRGYEQYF
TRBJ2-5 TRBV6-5 CASGQGAETQYF
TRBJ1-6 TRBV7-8 CASSLAGQSNSPLHF
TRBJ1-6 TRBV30 CACSGILAFNSPLHF
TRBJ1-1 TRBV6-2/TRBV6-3 CASSRDTRTGWDTEAFF
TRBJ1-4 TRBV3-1 CASSPPGRNEKLFF
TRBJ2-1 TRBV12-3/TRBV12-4 CASSLRTGRYNEQFF
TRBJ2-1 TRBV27 CASSTRDRGSQNEQFF
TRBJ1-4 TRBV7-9 CASSPPGTFNEKLFF
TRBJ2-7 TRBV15 CATSRVAGGDEQYF
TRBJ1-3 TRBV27 CASSFTGAAGNTIYF
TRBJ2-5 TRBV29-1 CSVGGWETQYF
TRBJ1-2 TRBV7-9 CASSSFSGRAGYGYTF
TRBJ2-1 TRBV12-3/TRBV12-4 CASSRSQGAGEQFF
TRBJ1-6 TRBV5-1 CASSLTGRDSPLHF
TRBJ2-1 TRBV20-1 CSARERRDSSYNEQFF
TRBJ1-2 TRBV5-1 CASSSGIPNYGYTF
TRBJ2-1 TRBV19 CASSPYASGRFNEQFF
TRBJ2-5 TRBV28 CVSAVPGQETQYF
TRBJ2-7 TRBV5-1 CASSALQGASYEQYF
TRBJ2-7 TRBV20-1 CSAPTGTGRSYEQYF
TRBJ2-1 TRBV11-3 CASSPTSGLAGHNEQFF